The rows below give T cell receptor beta chains drawn from one sample of a study of CD8 T cells in ankylosing spondylitis. TCRdb ran MiXCR on the 5' RACE reads and lists one entry per CDR3 protein. The sample carries more than 500,000 distinct CDR3 sequences, roughly 5.3% recorded once. Sequenced input: blood, either unsorted or a sorted T cell fraction (not recorded which). All receptors derive from a male donor with ankylosing spondylitis. Both conserved end residues are part of each CDR3. The D gene is left open where the match is weak. Some rows have no size entry. The others give once, few or many, or a class for an expanded clone.

d_gene	v_gene	j_gene	abundance	CDR3aa	CDR3nt
TRBD1	TRBV15	TRBJ2-5	many	CATAGDRAYQETQYF	TGTGCCACCGCGGGGGACAGGGCGTACCAAGAGACCCAGTACTTC
.	TRBV4-3	TRBJ2-3	many	CASSQELYTDTQYF	TGCGCCAGCAGCCAAGAGCTATACACAGATACGCAGTATTTT
.	TRBV29-1	TRBJ2-5	many	CSVTSLWETQYF	TGCAGCGTCACCTCCCTTTGGGAGACCCAGTACTTC
.	TRBV5-1	TRBJ2-1	.	CASSLESGTYNERFF	TGCGCCAGCAGCTTGGAGAGCGGCACCTACAATGAGCGGTTCTTC
TRBD2	TRBV5-1	TRBJ2-2	few	CASSPGTSGRSVTGELFF	TGCGCCAGCAGCCCAGGGACTAGCGGGAGGTCGGTCACCGGGGAGCTGTTTTTT
.	TRBV11-2	TRBJ2-1	many	CASRPGTLSGEQFF	TGTGCCAGCCGCCCCGGGACCCTTTCTGGTGAGCAGTTCTTC
.	TRBV9	TRBJ2-6	many	CASSVVGSGANVLTF	TGTGCCAGCAGCGTCGTCGGGTCTGGGGCCAACGTCCTGACTTTC
TRBD2	TRBV6-2/TRBV6-3	TRBJ2-5	many	CASRQWLAGGPRQETQYF	TGTGCCAGCAGACAATGGCTAGCGGGAGGGCCGAGGCAAGAGACCCAGTACTTC
TRBD1	TRBV9	TRBJ2-3	many	CASSVRTGEADTQYF	TGTGCCAGCAGCGTAAGGACAGGAGAGGCAGATACGCAGTATTTT
TRBD1	TRBV20-1	TRBJ2-2	many	CSASGQGSTGELFF	TGCAGTGCTAGTGGACAGGGGAGCACCGGGGAGCTGTTTTTT
TRBD1	TRBV11-2	TRBJ2-1	.	CASSNSGVRGKFF	TGTGCCAGCAGCAATTCTGGGGTCAGGGGGAAGTTCTTC
.	TRBV5-1	TRBJ1-5	many	CASSSTGFDQPQHF	TGCGCCAGCAGCTCAACAGGGTTTGATCAGCCCCAGCATTTT
.	TRBV20-1	TRBJ1-2	many	CSARPPRTLNYGYTF	TGCAGTGCTAGACCCCCCAGGACACTGAACTATGGCTACACCTTC
.	TRBV12-3/TRBV12-4	TRBJ2-1	many	CASSFGRGGKTYNEQFF	TGTGCCAGCAGTTTTGGCAGGGGCGGAAAAACGTACAATGAGCAGTTCTTC
.	TRBV5-5	TRBJ2-6	few	CASSFIGGGTGANVLTF	TGTGCCAGCAGCTTCATCGGGGGCGGGACCGGGGCCAACGTCCTGACTTTC
TRBD1	TRBV4-3	TRBJ1-4	many	CASRTGTGSEKLFF	TGCGCCAGCCGGACCGGGACAGGGAGCGAAAAACTGTTTTTT
TRBD1	TRBV4-1	TRBJ2-1	many	CASSVLAGQVYNEQFF	TGCGCCAGCAGTGTTTTGGCGGGACAGGTTTACAATGAGCAGTTCTTC
TRBD2	TRBV20-1	TRBJ2-5	many	CSARELAGRDQETQYF	TGCAGTGCTAGAGAACTAGCGGGTAGAGACCAAGAGACCCAGTACTTC
.	TRBV6-6	TRBJ2-7	.	CASSFAFSYEQYF	TGTGCCAGCAGTTTCGCCTTCTCCTACGAGCAGTACTTC
.	TRBV5-5	TRBJ2-7	many	CASSYGTSSSYEQYF	TGTGCCAGCAGTTACGGGACCAGCAGCTCCTACGAGCAGTACTTC
TRBD1	TRBV29-1	TRBJ2-7	few	CSVGQSGPYSYEQYF	TGCAGCGTGGGACAGTCTGGACCGTACTCCTACGAGCAGTACTTC
TRBD1	TRBV12-3/TRBV12-4	TRBJ1-2	.	CASSLSTTGTGKGPYTF	TGTGCCAGCAGTTTATCGACTACCGGGACAGGGAAAGGCCCCTACACCTTC
.	TRBV7-9	TRBJ2-3	few	CASSYNRPDTQYF	TGTGCCAGCAGCTATAACAGGCCAGATACGCAGTATTTT
.	TRBV5-1	TRBJ2-5	many	CASSFQGRETQYF	TGCGCCAGCAGCTTCCAGGGGCGAGAGACCCAGTACTTC
.	TRBV25-1	TRBJ2-7	many	CASSVIGPYEQYF	TGTGCCAGCAGTGTTATCGGCCCCTACGAGCAGTACTTC
TRBD2	TRBV7-6	TRBJ2-4	.	CASSRIAGAYPGDKNIQYF	TGTGCCAGCAGCAGAATAGCGGGAGCGTACCCTGGGGACAAAAACATTCAGTACTTC
TRBD2	TRBV6-1	TRBJ2-7	.	CASRTTGGAYEQYF	TGTGCCAGCAGGACCACGGGGGGAGCGTACGAGCAGTACTTC
TRBD1	TRBV20-1	TRBJ1-5	few	CSARTQGGQPQHF	TGCAGTGCTAGAACGCAGGGGGGCCAGCCCCAGCATTTT
.	TRBV5-6	TRBJ2-4	many	CASSWVGAKNIQYF	TGTGCCAGCAGCTGGGTAGGAGCCAAAAACATTCAGTACTTC
.	TRBV7-9	TRBJ2-1	few	CASSLERGVEQFF	TGTGCCAGCAGCTTAGAGAGGGGGGTTGAGCAGTTCTTC
.	TRBV5-4	TRBJ2-1	many	CASKLTGRPNEQFF	TGTGCCAGCAAACTGACAGGGAGGCCCAATGAGCAGTTCTTC
.	TRBV4-2	TRBJ1-5	many	CASSPAVRGGGQPQHF	TGTGCCAGCAGCCCAGCTGTAAGGGGGGGTGGTCAGCCCCAGCATTTT
.	TRBV5-6	TRBJ2-7	many	CASSAGPFYEQYF	TGTGCCAGCAGCGCTGGGCCTTTCTACGAGCAGTACTTC
TRBD1	TRBV7-9	TRBJ1-2	many	CASSWLDRGNYGYTF	TGTGCCAGCAGCTGGCTGGACAGGGGGAACTATGGCTACACCTTC
.	TRBV20-1	TRBJ1-4	many	CSAIVKSRLFF	TGCAGTGCTATAGTAAAGAGCCGTCTGTTTTTT
.	TRBV5-1	TRBJ2-7	.	CASRGGPSYEQYF	TGCGCCAGCAGGGGGGGGCCCTCCTACGAGCAGTACTTC
TRBD1	TRBV20-1	TRBJ1-1	many	CSAGQGFTEAFF	TGCAGTGCGGGACAGGGGTTCACTGAAGCTTTCTTT
.	TRBV14	TRBJ2-3	.	CASSRTLGGRTDTQYF	TGTGCCAGCAGCCGCACCTTGGGCGGACGCACAGATACGCAGTATTTT
.	TRBV4-2	TRBJ1-1	few	CASSQGGAGITEAFF	TGTGCCAGCAGCCAGGGGGGGGCAGGGATCACTGAAGCTTTCTTT
TRBD1	TRBV7-2	TRBJ1-4	many	CASSLTGGFGEKLFF	TGTGCCAGCAGCCTAACAGGGGGCTTTGGAGAAAAACTGTTTTTT
TRBD1	TRBV9	TRBJ1-3	many	CASSLDRGTGNTIYF	TGTGCCAGCAGCTTAGACAGGGGAACTGGAAACACCATATATTTT
.	TRBV20-1	TRBJ1-2	many	CSAPHEGGLHTYGYTF	TGCAGTGCTCCTCACGAGGGGGGACTCCACACCTATGGCTACACCTTC